Below are 16 T cell receptor beta chains sequenced from a single sample in a study of resident and recirculating memory T cells in vitiligo. Assay used: immunoSEQ multiplex PCR; TCRdb lists only in-frame clones, some missing. The data hold roughly 80,000 clones, with about 92% observed a single time. The source material was blood. These receptors all come from a male donor with vitiligo.

V and J are TRBV18 and TRBJ2-7; 11 nucleotides align to TRBD1. Germline V gene data show CDR1 as KGHSH and CDR2 as LQKENI. The CDR3 extends over 14 amino acids. With V trimmed by 2 bases and J by 5 bases, 2 bases remained unmatched. Here the CDR3 reads CASSPGTGGHEQYF. As DNA, the CDR3 is TGTGCCAGCTCACCAGGGACAGGGGGGCACGAGCAGTACTTC.

The chain links TRBV10-3 to TRBJ1-1; 9 bases fit TRBD1. The V gene end was trimmed by 7 bases and the J gene end by 1 base; junction bases not matched to a gene: 4. Looked up from germline, CDR1 is ENHRY and CDR2 is SYGVKD. The CDR3 is 14 residues long. CDR3 DNA sequence: TGTGCCATCAAGGGACAGGGTAAGAACACTGAAGCTTTCTTT. This sequence encodes CAIKGQGKNTEAFF.

The genes are TRBV5-1 and TRBJ1-1; D is unresolved. CDR1 and CDR2 from the germline V gene are SGHRS and YFSETQ. This CDR3 is 13 amino acids long. Trimming left V 0 bases short and J 7 bases short, with 10 bases between. The CDR3, as DNA: TGCGCCAGCAGCTTGGGCCAGAAATTTGAAGCTTTCTTT. It specifies CASSLGQKFEAFF.

The chain has TRBV7-3 and TRBJ2-3; 11 bases match TRBD1. Trimming removed 3 bases from V and 6 bases from J; junction bases left unmatched: 5. The germline V gene has CDR1 SGHTA and CDR2 FQGTGA. This CDR3 has 15 amino acids. In DNA form, the CDR3 reads TGTGCCAGCAGCTTCCGGGACAGGGGGTCGGATACGCAGTATTTT. Its protein product is CASSFRDRGSDTQYF. The whole variable domain, remainder taken from reference TRBV7-3 and TRBJ2-3, is GAGVSQTPSNKVTEKGKYVELRCDPISGHTALYWYRQSLGQGPEFLIYFQGTGAADDSGLPNDRFFAVRPEGSVSTLKIQRTERGDSAVYLCASSFRDRGSDTQYFGPGTRLTVL.

The genes are TRBV7-2 and TRBJ2-3, with D possibly matching TRBD2 (6 bases). V gave up 4 bases and J gave up 5 bases, with 13 bases separating them. Germline lookup yields CDR1 SGHTA and CDR2 FQGNSA. This CDR3 region has 14 residues. In nucleotides, the CDR3 is TGTGCCAGCAGCTCCGGACCCGGGGGAGATACGCAGTATTTT. This encodes CASSSGPGGDTQYF.

J is TRBJ2-3 and V is TRBV7-2; the D gene is possibly TRBD1 (5 bases). The CDR3 covers 14 residues. Trimming removed 7 bases from V and 2 bases from J, with 13 bases in between. CDR1 is SGHTA, CDR2 FQGNSA, per germline. As DNA, the CDR3 is TGTGCCAGCATGGGGCCCTTTTTCACAGATACGCAGTATTTT. Amino acids: CASMGPFFTDTQYF. The full variable domain, its missing parts supplied by reference TRBV7-2 and TRBJ2-3, is GAGVSQSPSNKVTEKGKDVELRCDPISGHTALYWYRQSLGQGLEFLIYFQGNSAPDKSGLPSDRFSAERTGGSVSTLTIQRTQQEDSAVYLCASMGPFFTDTQYFGPGTRLTVL.

This clone appeared a single time. V and J are TRBV4-3 and TRBJ2-4, with 12 bases fitting TRBD2. CDR1 and CDR2 (germline): LGHNA, YSLEER. This CDR3 contains 19 residues. The trim removed 4 bases at V and 1 base at J, leaving 11 bases unmatched. The CDR3 is CASSRSSGRALTAKNIQYF. The CDR3 DNA reads as TGCGCCAGCAGCCGGTCTAGCGGGAGGGCCCTCACGGCCAAAAACATTCAGTACTTC.

CDR3 coding DNA: TGTGCCAGCAGCGCACGTTGGCAGGAGAACACCGGGGAGCTGTTTTTT. Amino acids: CASSARWQENTGELFF. The chain joins TRBV9 to TRBJ2-2; D unresolved. Trimming pared 3 bases from V and 1 base from J, leaving 13 bases between. The CDR3 is 16 residues long. From germline, CDR1 is SGDLS and CDR2 YYNGEE.

The chain combines TRBV5-1 with TRBJ2-7; possible D gene TRBD1, 6 bases. V lost 7 bases and J 4 bases, leaving 18 bases between the germline ends. This CDR3 contains 14 residues. In germline, CDR1 is SGHRS, CDR2 YFSETQ. The CDR3: CASSPPGQGYEQYF. Here the CDR3 DNA reads TGCGCCAGCTCCCCCCCGGGACAAGGATACGAGCAGTACTTC.

Only a few counts were recorded for this clone. This chain links TRBV28 with TRBJ2-5; 8 bases agree with TRBD1. Per germline, CDR1 MDHEN and CDR2 SYDVKM. The CDR3 extends over 15 amino acids. The junction had 10 bases not matched to a gene; V was cut back by 5 bases and J by 5 bases. This CDR3 is CASSQAGTGDETQYF. The CDR3 region has the DNA TGTGCCAGCAGTCAAGCCGGGACAGGAGATGAGACCCAGTACTTC. The entire variable domain, with the rest obtained from reference TRBV28 and TRBJ2-5, is as follows: DVKVTQSSRYLVKRTGEKVFLECVQDMDHENMFWYRQDPGLGLRLIYFSYDVKMKEKGDIPEGYSVSREKKERFSLILESASTNQTSMYLCASSQAGTGDETQYFGPGTRLLVL.

As DNA, the CDR3 is TGTGCCAGCAGTGAAGACCGGGACAGGGGAAGTAGCTCCTACAATGAGCAGTTCTTC. It yields the protein CASSEDRDRGSSSYNEQFF. This chain joins TRBV2 and TRBJ2-1, with TRBD1 matching over 10 bases. Germline V gene sequence: CDR1 SNHLY, CDR2 FYNNEI. V trimming: 1 base; J trimming: 0 bases; junction bases outside the gene matches: 9. The CDR3 has 19 residues. Together with reference TRBV2 and TRBJ2-1, the CDR3 gives the full variable domain: EPEVTQTPSHQVTQMGQEVILRCVPISNHLYFYWYRQILGQKVEFLVSFYNNEISEKSEIFDDQFSVERPDGSNFTLKIRSTKLEDSAMYFCASSEDRDRGSSSYNEQFFGPGTRLTVL.

The J gene is TRBJ2-1, the V gene TRBV5-1; 9 positions match TRBD1. The CDR3 covers 15 residues. Trimming cost V 4 bases and J 5 bases; bases outside gene matches: 7. Germline CDR1 SGHRS, CDR2 YFSETQ. The CDR3 loop is CASSLQGAINNEQFF. CDR3 nucleotides: TGCGCCAGCAGCCTACAGGGGGCGATCAACAATGAGCAGTTCTTC.

The chain carries TRBV28 and TRBJ2-1, with TRBD2 matching 12 bases. Germline lookup yields CDR1 MDHEN and CDR2 SYDVKM. Trimming cost V 5 bases and J 7 bases; bases outside gene matches: 9. The CDR3 has 16 amino acids. The CDR3: CASSVGLAGLGNEQFF. The DNA of the CDR3 is TGTGCCAGCAGTGTGGGACTAGCGGGCCTTGGGAATGAGCAGTTCTTC.

This chain joins TRBV4-1 and TRBJ2-7; 10 positions match TRBD1. This CDR3 has 14 amino acids. Germline V gene lookup returns CDR1 MGHRA and CDR2 YSYEKL. Germline trimming cut 4 bases from V and 3 bases from J; bases unmatched to any gene: 3. The CDR3 protein is CASSPWTGGYEQYF. Here the CDR3 DNA reads TGCGCCAGCAGCCCCTGGACAGGGGGCTACGAGCAGTACTTC.

This rearrangement joins TRBV5-8 to TRBJ1-5, with TRBD1 matching over 9 bases. V was clipped by 4 bases and J by 9 bases; unmatched bases: 11. Germline V gives CDR1 SGHTS, CDR2 YDEGEE. The CDR3 is 15 amino acids. The CDR3 nucleotides read TGTGCCAGCAGCACAACAGGGGGCCCAAGTCGGCCCCAGCATTTT. Translating gives CASSTTGGPSRPQHF.

This rearrangement joins TRBV7-8 to TRBJ2-5, with 8 bases identical to TRBD2. With V trimmed by 5 bases and J by 9 bases, 11 bases remained unmatched. The CDR3 length is 14 residues. Germline CDR1 reads SGHVS; CDR2 reads FQNEAQ. In DNA form, the CDR3 reads TGTGCCAGCAGCCAGCGGGAGTCCCAAGGTCCCCAGTACTTC. This encodes CASSQRESQGPQYF.